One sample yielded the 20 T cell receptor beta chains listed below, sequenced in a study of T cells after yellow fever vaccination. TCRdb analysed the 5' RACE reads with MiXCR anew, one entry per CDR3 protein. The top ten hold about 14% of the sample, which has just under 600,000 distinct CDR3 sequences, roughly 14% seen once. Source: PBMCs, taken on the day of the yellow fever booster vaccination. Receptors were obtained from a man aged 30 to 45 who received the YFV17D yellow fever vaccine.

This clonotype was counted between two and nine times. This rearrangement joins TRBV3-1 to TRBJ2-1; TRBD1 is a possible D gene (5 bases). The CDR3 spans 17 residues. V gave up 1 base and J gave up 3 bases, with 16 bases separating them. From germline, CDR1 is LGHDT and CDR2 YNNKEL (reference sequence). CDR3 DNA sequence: TGTGCCAGCAGCCAAGGATACCGTGACAGAGGCTACAATGAGCAGTTCTTC. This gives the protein CASSQGYRDRGYNEQFF.

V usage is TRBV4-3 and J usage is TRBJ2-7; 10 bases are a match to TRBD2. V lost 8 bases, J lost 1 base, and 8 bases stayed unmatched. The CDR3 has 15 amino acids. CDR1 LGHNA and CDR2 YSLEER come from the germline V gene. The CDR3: CASLQHSGRSYEQYF. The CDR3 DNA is TGCGCCAGCCTCCAACATAGCGGGAGGTCCTACGAGCAGTACTTC.

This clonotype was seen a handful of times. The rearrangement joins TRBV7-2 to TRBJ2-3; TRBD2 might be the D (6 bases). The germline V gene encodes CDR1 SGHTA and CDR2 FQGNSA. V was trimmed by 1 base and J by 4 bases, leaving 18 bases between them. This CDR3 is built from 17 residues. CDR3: CASSLVWRENRADTQYF. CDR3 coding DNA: TGTGCCAGCAGCTTAGTATGGCGGGAAAATCGGGCAGATACGCAGTATTTT.

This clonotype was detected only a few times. In DNA form, the CDR3 reads TGTGCCAGCAGCTTAGCTGTCGAGCGGGAGCAGTTCTTC. Its translation is CASSLAVEREQFF. This chain uses TRBV7-2 with TRBJ2-1; D may be TRBD2 (5 bases). CDR3 length: 13 residues. The germline gives CDR1 SGHTA, CDR2 FQGNSA. V was clipped by 0 bases and J by 10 bases, with 10 bases between them.

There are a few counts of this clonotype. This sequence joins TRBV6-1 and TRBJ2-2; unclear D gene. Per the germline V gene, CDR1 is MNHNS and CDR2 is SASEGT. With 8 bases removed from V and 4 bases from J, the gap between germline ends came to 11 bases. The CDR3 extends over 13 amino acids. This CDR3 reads CASGRAFTGELFF. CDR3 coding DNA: TGTGCCAGCGGCCGGGCCTTCACCGGGGAGCTGTTTTTT.

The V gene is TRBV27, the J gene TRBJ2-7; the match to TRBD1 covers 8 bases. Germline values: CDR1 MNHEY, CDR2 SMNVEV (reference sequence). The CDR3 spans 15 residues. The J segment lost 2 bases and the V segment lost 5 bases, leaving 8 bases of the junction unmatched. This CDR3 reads CASSRGAGGPYEQYF. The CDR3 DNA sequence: TGTGCCAGCAGTAGAGGAGCAGGGGGCCCCTACGAGCAGTACTTC.

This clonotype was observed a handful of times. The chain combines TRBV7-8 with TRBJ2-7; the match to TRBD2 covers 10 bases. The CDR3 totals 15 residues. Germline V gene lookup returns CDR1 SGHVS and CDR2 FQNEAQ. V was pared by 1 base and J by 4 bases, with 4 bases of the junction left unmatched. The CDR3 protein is CASSLEAGGPYEQYF. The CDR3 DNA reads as TGTGCCAGCAGCTTAGAAGCGGGAGGGCCTTACGAGCAGTACTTC.

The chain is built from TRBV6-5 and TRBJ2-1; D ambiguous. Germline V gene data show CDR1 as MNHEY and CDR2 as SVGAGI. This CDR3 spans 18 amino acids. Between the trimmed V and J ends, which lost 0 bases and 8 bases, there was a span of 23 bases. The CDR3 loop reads CASSYSASNTASTHEQFF. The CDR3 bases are TGTGCCAGCAGTTACTCGGCGAGCAACACTGCCTCCACCCATGAGCAGTTCTTC.

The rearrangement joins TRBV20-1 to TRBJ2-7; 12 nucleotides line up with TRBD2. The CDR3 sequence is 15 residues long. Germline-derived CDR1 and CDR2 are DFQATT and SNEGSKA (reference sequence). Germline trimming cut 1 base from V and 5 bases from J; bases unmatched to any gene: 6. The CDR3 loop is CSARGPTSGSHEQYF. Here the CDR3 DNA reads TGCAGTGCTAGAGGCCCGACTAGCGGGAGCCACGAGCAGTACTTC.

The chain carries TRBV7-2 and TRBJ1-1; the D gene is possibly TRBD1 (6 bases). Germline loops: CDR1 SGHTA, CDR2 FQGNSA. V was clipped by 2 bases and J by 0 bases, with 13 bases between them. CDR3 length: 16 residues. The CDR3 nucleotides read TGTGCCAGCAGCTTATCTGGGGGGGGCTTGAACACTGAAGCTTTCTTT. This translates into CASSLSGGGLNTEAFF.

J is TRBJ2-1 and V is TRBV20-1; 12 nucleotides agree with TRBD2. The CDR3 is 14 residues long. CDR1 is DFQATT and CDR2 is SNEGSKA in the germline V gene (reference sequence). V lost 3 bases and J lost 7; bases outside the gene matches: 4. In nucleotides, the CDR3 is TGCAGTGCTAGGGGGACTAGCGGGCAAAATGAGCAGTTCTTC. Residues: CSARGTSGQNEQFF.

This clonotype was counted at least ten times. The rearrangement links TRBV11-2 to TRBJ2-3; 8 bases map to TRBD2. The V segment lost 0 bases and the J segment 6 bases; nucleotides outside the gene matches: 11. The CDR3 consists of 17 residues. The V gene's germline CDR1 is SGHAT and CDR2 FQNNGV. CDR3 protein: CASSLDPTSGIRDTQYF. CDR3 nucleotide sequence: TGTGCCAGCAGCTTAGATCCCACTAGCGGTATTCGGGATACGCAGTATTTT. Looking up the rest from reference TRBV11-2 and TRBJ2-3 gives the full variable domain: EAGVAQSPRYKIIEKRQSVAFWCNPISGHATLYWYQQILGQGPKLLIQFQNNGVVDDSQLPKDRFSAERLKGVDSTLKIQPAKLEDSAVYLCASSLDPTSGIRDTQYFGPGTRLTVL.

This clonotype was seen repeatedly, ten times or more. The CDR3 sequence: CASSLDNTGELFF. CDR3 coding DNA: TGTGCCAGCAGCTTAGATAACACCGGGGAGCTGTTTTTT. V and J are TRBV7-6 and TRBJ2-2; D gene unclear. The CDR3 loop spans 13 amino acids. V gave up 1 base and J gave up 2 bases, with 2 bases separating them. CDR1 and CDR2 (germline): SGHVS, FNYEAQ.

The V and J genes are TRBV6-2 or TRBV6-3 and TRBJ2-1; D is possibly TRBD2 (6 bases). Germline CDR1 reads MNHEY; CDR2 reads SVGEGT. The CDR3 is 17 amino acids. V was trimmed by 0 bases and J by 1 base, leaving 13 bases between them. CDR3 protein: CASSYSLGGLSYNEQFF. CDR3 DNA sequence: TGTGCCAGCAGTTACTCGTTGGGAGGCCTATCCTACAATGAGCAGTTCTTC.

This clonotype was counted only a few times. The CDR3 DNA reads TGTGCCATCAGTGAGTCGTCGGGCGACGGCTACAATGAGCAGTTCTTC. Its protein is CAISESSGDGYNEQFF. The V gene is TRBV10-3, the J gene TRBJ2-1; D gene ambiguous. Germline-derived CDR1 and CDR2 are ENHRY and SYGVKD. CDR3 length: 16 amino acids. Trimming stripped 0 bases from V and 3 bases from J, with 12 bases between.

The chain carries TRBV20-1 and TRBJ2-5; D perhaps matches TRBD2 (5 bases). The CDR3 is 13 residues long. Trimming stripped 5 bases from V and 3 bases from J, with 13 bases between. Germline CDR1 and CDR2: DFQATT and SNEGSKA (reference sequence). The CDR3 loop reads CSAQIWREETQYF. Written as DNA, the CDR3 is TGCAGTGCTCAAATTTGGCGGGAAGAGACCCAGTACTTC.

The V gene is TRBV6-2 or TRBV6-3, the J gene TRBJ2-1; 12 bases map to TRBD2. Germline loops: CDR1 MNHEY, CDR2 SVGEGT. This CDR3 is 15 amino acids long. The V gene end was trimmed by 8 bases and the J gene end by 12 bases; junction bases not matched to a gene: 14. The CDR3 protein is CASGDGTSGPDRQFF. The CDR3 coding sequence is TGTGCCAGCGGTGACGGGACTAGCGGGCCCGATAGGCAGTTCTTC.

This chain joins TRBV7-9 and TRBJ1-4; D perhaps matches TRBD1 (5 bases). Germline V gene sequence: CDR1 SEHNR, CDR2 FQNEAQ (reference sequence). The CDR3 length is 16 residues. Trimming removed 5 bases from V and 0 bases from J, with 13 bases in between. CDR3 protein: CASSGGRSATNEKLFF. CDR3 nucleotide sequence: TGTGCCAGCAGCGGGGGTCGATCGGCAACTAATGAAAAACTGTTTTTT. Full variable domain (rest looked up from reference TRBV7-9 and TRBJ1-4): DTGVSQNPRHKITKRGQNVTFRCDPISEHNRLYWYRQTLGQGPEFLTYFQNEAQLEKSRLLSDRFSAERPKGSFSTLEIQRTEQGDSAMYLCASSGGRSATNEKLFFGSGTQLSVL.

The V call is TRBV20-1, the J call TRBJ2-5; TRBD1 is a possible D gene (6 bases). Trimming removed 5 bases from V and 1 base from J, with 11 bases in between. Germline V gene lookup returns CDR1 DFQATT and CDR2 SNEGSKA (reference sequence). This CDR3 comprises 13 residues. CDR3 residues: CSAPQGLQETQYF. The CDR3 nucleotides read TGCAGTGCTCCTCAGGGGCTCCAAGAGACCCAGTACTTC.

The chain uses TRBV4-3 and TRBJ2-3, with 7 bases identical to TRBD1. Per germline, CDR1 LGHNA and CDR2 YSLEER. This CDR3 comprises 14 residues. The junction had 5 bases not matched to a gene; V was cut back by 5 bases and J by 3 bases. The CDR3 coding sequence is TGCGCCAGCAGCGAAGGGGGCAGGACAGATACGCAGTATTTT. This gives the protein CASSEGGRTDTQYF.